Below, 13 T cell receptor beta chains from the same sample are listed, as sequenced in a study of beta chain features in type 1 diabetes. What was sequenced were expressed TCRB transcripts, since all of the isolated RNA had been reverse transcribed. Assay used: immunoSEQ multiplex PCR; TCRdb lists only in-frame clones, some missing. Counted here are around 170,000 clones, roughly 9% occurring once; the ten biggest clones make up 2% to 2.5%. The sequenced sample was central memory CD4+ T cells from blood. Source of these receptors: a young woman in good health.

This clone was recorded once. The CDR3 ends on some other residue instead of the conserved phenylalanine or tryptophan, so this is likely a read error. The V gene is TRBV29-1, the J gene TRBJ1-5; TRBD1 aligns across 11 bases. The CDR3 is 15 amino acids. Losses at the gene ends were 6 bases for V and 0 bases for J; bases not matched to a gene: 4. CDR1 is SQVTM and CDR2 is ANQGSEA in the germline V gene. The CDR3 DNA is TGCAGCGTAGGACAGGGGGCTTCTAGCAATCAGCCCCAGCATGTT. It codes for CSVGQGASSNQPQHV.

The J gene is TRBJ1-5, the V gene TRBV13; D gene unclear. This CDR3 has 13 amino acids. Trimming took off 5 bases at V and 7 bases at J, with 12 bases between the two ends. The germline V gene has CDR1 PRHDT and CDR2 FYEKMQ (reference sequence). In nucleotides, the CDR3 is TGTGCCAGCAGCCCCACACGCGGACAGCCCCAGCATTTT. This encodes CASSPTRGQPQHF. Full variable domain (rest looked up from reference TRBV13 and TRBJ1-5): AAGVIQSPRHLIKEKRETATLKCYPIPRHDTVYWYQQGPGQDPQFLISFYEKMQSDKGSIPDRFSAQQFSDYHSELNMSSLELGDSALYFCASSPTRGQPQHFGDGTRLSIL.

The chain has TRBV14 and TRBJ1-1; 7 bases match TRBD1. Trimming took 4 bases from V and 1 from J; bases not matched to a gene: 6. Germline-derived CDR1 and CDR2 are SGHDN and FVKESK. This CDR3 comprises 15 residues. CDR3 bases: TGTGCCAGCAGCCTCCCGGGGACAGCGAACACTGAAGCTTTCTTT. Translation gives CASSLPGTANTEAFF. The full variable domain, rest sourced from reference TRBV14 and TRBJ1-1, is EAGVTQFPSHSVIEKGQTVTLRCDPISGHDNLYWYRRVMGKEIKFLLHFVKESKQDESGMPNNRFLAERTGGTYSTLKVQPAELEDSGVYFCASSLPGTANTEAFFGQGTRLTVV.

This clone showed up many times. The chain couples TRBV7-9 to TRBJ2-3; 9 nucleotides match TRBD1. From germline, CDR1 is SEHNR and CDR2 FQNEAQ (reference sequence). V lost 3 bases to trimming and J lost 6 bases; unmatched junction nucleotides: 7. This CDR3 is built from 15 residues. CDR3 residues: CASSFRTGVQDTQYF. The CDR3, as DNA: TGTGCCAGCAGCTTCCGGACAGGGGTTCAGGATACGCAGTATTTT.

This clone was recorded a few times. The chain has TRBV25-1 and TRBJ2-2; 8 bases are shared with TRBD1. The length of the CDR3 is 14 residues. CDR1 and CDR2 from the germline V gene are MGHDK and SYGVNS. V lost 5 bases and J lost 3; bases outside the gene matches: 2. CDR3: CASSPDRDTGELFF. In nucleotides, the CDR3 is TGTGCCAGCAGTCCGGACAGGGACACCGGGGAGCTGTTTTTT.

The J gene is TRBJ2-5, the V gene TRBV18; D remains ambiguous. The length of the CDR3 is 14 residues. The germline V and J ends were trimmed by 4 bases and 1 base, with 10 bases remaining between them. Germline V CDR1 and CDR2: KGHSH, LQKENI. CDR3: CASSRERTQETQYF. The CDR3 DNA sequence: TGTGCCAGCTCACGCGAACGAACCCAAGAGACCCAGTACTTC.

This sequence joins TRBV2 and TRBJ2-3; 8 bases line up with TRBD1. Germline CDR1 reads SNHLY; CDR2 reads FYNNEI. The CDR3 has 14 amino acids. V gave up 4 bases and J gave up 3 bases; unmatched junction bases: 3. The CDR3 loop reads CASSGYRGTDTQYF. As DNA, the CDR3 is TGTGCCAGCAGTGGGTACAGGGGGACAGATACGCAGTATTTT.

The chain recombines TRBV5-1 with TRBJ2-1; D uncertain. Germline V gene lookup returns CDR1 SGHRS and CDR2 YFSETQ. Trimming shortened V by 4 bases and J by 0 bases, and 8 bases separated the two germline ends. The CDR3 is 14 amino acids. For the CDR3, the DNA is TGCGCCAGCAGCCTACTGAACTCCTACAATGAGCAGTTCTTC. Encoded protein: CASSLLNSYNEQFF.

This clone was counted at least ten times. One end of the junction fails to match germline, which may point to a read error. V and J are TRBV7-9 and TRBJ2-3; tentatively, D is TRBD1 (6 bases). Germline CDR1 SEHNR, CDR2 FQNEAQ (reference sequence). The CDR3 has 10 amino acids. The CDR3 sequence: CASSLEGDSF. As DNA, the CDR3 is TGTGCCAGCAGCTTAGAGGGGGATAGTTTT.

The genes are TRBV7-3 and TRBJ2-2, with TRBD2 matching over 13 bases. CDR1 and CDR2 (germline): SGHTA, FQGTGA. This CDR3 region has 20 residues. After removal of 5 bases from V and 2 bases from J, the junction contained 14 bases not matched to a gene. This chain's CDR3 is CASSPGTSGTFFQNTGELFF. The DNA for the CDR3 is TGTGCCAGCAGCCCTGGGACTAGCGGGACATTTTTTCAAAACACCGGGGAGCTGTTTTTT.

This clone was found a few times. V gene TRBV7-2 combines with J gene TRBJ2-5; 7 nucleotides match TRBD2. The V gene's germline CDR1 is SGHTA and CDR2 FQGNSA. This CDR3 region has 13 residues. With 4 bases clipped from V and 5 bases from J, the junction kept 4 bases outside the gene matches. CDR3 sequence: CASSSQGGETQYF. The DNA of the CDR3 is TGTGCCAGCAGCTCCCAGGGAGGGGAGACCCAGTACTTC.

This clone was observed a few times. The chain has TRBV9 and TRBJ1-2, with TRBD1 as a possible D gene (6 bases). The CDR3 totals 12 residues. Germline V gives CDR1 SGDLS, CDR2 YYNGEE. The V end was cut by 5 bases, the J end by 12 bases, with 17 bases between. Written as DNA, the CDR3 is TGTGCCAGCAGTAACTCACAGGGTAAAAACACCTTC. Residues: CASSNSQGKNTF.

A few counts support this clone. The DNA for the CDR3 is TGCAGTGCGTACAGGGGCACTGAAGCTTTCTTT. Amino acid sequence: CSAYRGTEAFF. This chain links TRBV20-1 with TRBJ1-1; 7 bases agree with TRBD1. The CDR3 totals 11 residues. V lost 6 bases to trimming and J lost 4 bases; unmatched junction nucleotides: 2. The V gene's germline CDR1 is DFQATT and CDR2 SNEGSKA (reference sequence).